This T cell receptor beta chain was documented in a study of Tregs in tolerant kidney transplant recipients. Repertoires were generated with immunoSEQ multiplex PCR, while TCRdb's copy carries only in-frame clones and drops some. The data contain 75,000 to 95,000 clones, around nine tenths of them singletons. V trimming: 2 bases; J trimming: 3 bases; junction bases outside the gene matches: 7. The CDR3 contains 16 residues. Per germline, CDR1 KGHSH and CDR2 LQKENI. Sequencing was performed on CD8+ T cells from blood. This receptor was obtained from a human donor in good health. The gene calls are TRBV18 and TRBJ2-1; 7 bases are shared with TRBD2. Here the CDR3 DNA reads TGTGCCAGCTCACCATTGGGATGGACTAGCTACAATGAGCAGTTCTTC. It yields the protein CASSPLGWTSYNEQFF.